Listed below are T cell receptor beta chains from one sample, sequenced in a study of blood T cell repertoires in COVID-19. The data were produced by immunoSEQ multiplex PCR, yet TCRdb's version contains in-frame clones alone and is incomplete. The sample contains around 290,000 clones, about 87% of which appear only once. Input material: peripheral blood. These receptors were collected from a woman in her forties or fifties who had recovered from COVID-19. The CDR3 runs from the conserved cysteine through the conserved F or W. The order of the fields is J gene, clone size, V gene, D gene, CDR3 protein, CDR3 DNA. A D gene is named only where the DNA matches it firmly. A row's size may be missing; if present it is once, few, many or a size class.

J: TRBJ2-5; size: .; V: TRBV7-3; D: TRBD2; CDR3: CASSLHAGEGETQYF; DNA: TGTGCCAGCAGCTTACATGCGGGAGAAGGGGAGACCCAGTACTTC
J: TRBJ2-3; size: .; V: TRBV27; D: .; CDR3: CASSFEGRGTDTQYF; DNA: TGTGCCAGCAGTTTTGAGGGTCGGGGCACAGATACGCAGTATTTT
J: TRBJ2-3; size: .; V: TRBV19; D: .; CDR3: CASSVGAGTDTQYF; DNA: TGTGCCAGTAGTGTAGGCGCGGGGACAGATACGCAGTATTTT
J: TRBJ2-7; size: few; V: TRBV7-2; D: .; CDR3: CASSAGLGTYEQYF; DNA: TGTGCCAGCAGCGCAGGGCTGGGAACCTACGAGCAGTACTTC
J: TRBJ1-1; size: .; V: TRBV4-1; D: TRBD1; CDR3: CASSQEAGGSNTEAFF; DNA: TGCGCCAGCAGCCAAGAGGCAGGGGGGTCCAACACTGAAGCTTTCTTT
J: TRBJ2-1; size: .; V: TRBV2; D: .; CDR3: CASSAGGSSYNEQFF; DNA: TGTGCCAGCAGTGCCGGGGGAAGCTCCTACAATGAGCAGTTCTTC
J: TRBJ2-6; size: once; V: TRBV30; D: .; CDR3: CACPPSSSGANVLTF; DNA: TGTGCCTGCCCCCCCTCTTCCTCTGGGGCCAACGTCCTGACTTTC
J: TRBJ2-2; size: .; V: TRBV19; D: .; CDR3: CASSPHYNTGELFF; DNA: TGTGCCAGTAGTCCGCACTATAACACCGGGGAGCTGTTTTTT
J: TRBJ2-3; size: once; V: TRBV30; D: .; CDR3: CAWSVGSTDTQYF; DNA: TGTGCCTGGAGTGTCGGGTCCACAGATACGCAGTATTTT
J: TRBJ2-3; size: .; V: TRBV10-2; D: .; CDR3: CASRLRQEISTDTQYF; DNA: TGCGCCAGCCGACTCAGACAGGAGATTAGCACAGATACGCAGTATTTT
J: TRBJ2-5; size: .; V: TRBV4-2; D: .; CDR3: CASSQFGGGLQETQYF; DNA: TGTGCCAGCAGCCAATTTGGCGGAGGGCTTCAAGAGACCCAGTACTTC
J: TRBJ1-1; size: few; V: TRBV18; D: .; CDR3: CASSLVDRNTEAFF; DNA: TGTGCCAGCTCACTAGTTGACAGGAACACTGAAGCTTTCTTT
J: TRBJ1-2; size: .; V: TRBV24-1; D: .; CDR3: CATGGDSYGYTF; DNA: TGTGCCACCGGGGGGGATAGCTATGGCTACACCTTC
J: TRBJ2-1; size: few; V: TRBV5-1; D: .; CDR3: CASSLVRGLEQFF; DNA: TGCGCCAGCAGCTTGGTTAGGGGTTTAGAGCAGTTCTTC
J: TRBJ1-3; size: .; V: TRBV9; D: .; CDR3: CASSVDLGAYSGNTIYF; DNA: TGTGCCAGCAGCGTAGATTTGGGGGCTTACTCTGGAAACACCATATATTTT
J: TRBJ1-1; size: .; V: TRBV14; D: .; CDR3: CASSPRLNTEAFF; DNA: TGTGCCAGCAGCCCTCGTCTGAACACTGAAGCTTTCTTT
J: TRBJ2-1; size: .; V: TRBV29-1; D: TRBD2; CDR3: CSAKTSGHNEQFF; DNA: TGCAGCGCCAAGACTAGCGGACACAATGAGCAGTTCTTC
J: TRBJ1-4; size: .; V: TRBV28; D: .; CDR3: CASSSAPAANEKLFF; DNA: TGTGCCAGCAGCTCTGCGCCGGCGGCTAATGAAAAACTGTTTTTT
J: TRBJ2-2; size: .; V: TRBV30; D: TRBD1; CDR3: CAWSGRGTGSSGELFF; DNA: TGTGCCTGGAGTGGTCGCGGGACAGGGTCGTCCGGGGAGCTGTTTTTT
J: TRBJ2-7; size: .; V: TRBV2; D: TRBD2; CDR3: CASRDSAGGYYEQYF; DNA: TGTGCCAGCAGGGACTCCGCGGGGGGGTATTACGAGCAGTACTTC
J: TRBJ2-3; size: .; V: TRBV7-2; D: .; CDR3: CASSLPRALTDTQYF; DNA: TGTGCCAGCAGCTTACCGCGAGCCCTTACAGATACGCAGTATTTT
J: TRBJ1-1; size: .; V: TRBV5-6; D: TRBD1; CDR3: CASSSGQGRMNTEAFF; DNA: TGTGCCAGCAGCTCTGGACAGGGACGGATGAACACTGAAGCTTTCTTT
J: TRBJ1-5; size: .; V: TRBV30; D: .; CDR3: CAWSVSGNQPQHF; DNA: TGTGCCTGGAGTGTTAGTGGCAATCAGCCCCAGCATTTT
J: TRBJ2-7; size: .; V: TRBV25-1; D: TRBD2; CDR3: CASSVAGTYEQYF; DNA: TGTGCCAGCAGTGTAGCGGGAACCTACGAGCAGTACTTC
J: TRBJ2-7; size: .; V: TRBV10-3; D: TRBD1; CDR3: CAIRGGQGTYEQYF; DNA: TGTGCCATCAGAGGGGGACAGGGGACCTACGAGCAGTACTTC
J: TRBJ2-2; size: .; V: TRBV28; D: TRBD1; CDR3: CASSRTGSGTGELFF; DNA: TGTGCCAGCAGTAGGACAGGGTCGGGCACCGGGGAGCTGTTTTTT
J: TRBJ1-6; size: .; V: TRBV2; D: TRBD1; CDR3: CATRGGQGNSPLHF; DNA: TGTGCCACCCGGGGCGGACAGGGGAATTCACCCCTCCACTTT
J: TRBJ2-5; size: .; V: TRBV19; D: TRBD1; CDR3: CASGTGRKETQYF; DNA: TGTGCCAGCGGGACAGGGCGCAAAGAGACCCAGTACTTC
J: TRBJ2-2; size: once; V: TRBV27; D: TRBD2; CDR3: CASTPGLAGVNTGELFF; DNA: TGTGCCAGCACCCCCGGACTAGCGGGAGTAAACACCGGGGAGCTGTTTTTT
J: TRBJ1-6; size: .; V: TRBV4-3; D: .; CDR3: CASSPQGTLDSPLHF; DNA: TGCGCCAGCAGCCCTCAAGGGACTCTCGATTCACCCCTCCACTTT
J: TRBJ1-2; size: once; V: TRBV3-1/TRBV3-2; D: TRBD1; CDR3: CASSQRGTGNYGYTF; DNA: TGTGCCAGCAGCCAAAGGGGGACAGGGAACTATGGCTACACCTTC
J: TRBJ1-5; size: .; V: TRBV11-2; D: .; CDR3: CASSLSGGGGQPQHF; DNA: TGTGCCAGCAGCTTATCGGGGGGCGGGGGTCAGCCCCAGCATTTT
J: TRBJ1-4; size: few; V: TRBV7-9; D: .; CDR3: CASSGGAVKGEKLFF; DNA: TGTGCCAGCAGCGGTGGGGCCGTAAAGGGTGAAAAACTGTTTTTT
J: TRBJ2-1; size: .; V: TRBV10-3; D: TRBD1; CDR3: CAIQGTGYNEQFF; DNA: TGTGCCATCCAAGGGACAGGGTACAATGAGCAGTTCTTC
J: TRBJ2-3; size: .; V: TRBV28; D: .; CDR3: CASSLSSADTQYF; DNA: TGTGCCAGCAGTTTGAGTTCCGCAGATACGCAGTATTTT
J: TRBJ1-5; size: .; V: TRBV2; D: TRBD1; CDR3: CASSVQGREDQPQHF; DNA: TGTGCCAGCAGTGTACAGGGGCGAGAGGATCAGCCCCAGCATTTT
J: TRBJ1-2; size: .; V: TRBV11-1; D: .; CDR3: CASSFGGNYGYTF; DNA: TGTGCCAGCAGCTTCGGGGGAAACTATGGCTACACCTTC
J: TRBJ2-1; size: .; V: TRBV21-1; D: .; CDR3: CAGPGQGVSGVYNEQFF; DNA: TGTGCCGGACCGGGACAGGGGGTTAGCGGGGTTTACAATGAGCAGTTCTTC
J: TRBJ2-1; size: .; V: TRBV3-1/TRBV3-2; D: TRBD2; CDR3: CASSQVGRRAYNEQFF; DNA: TGTGCCAGCAGCCAAGTCGGGAGGAGAGCCTACAATGAGCAGTTCTTC
J: TRBJ1-5; size: .; V: TRBV27; D: .; CDR3: CASSQAGGRSQHF; DNA: TGTGCCAGCAGTCAAGCGGGGGGTCGGTCCCAGCATTTT
J: TRBJ2-1; size: .; V: TRBV7-2; D: TRBD2; CDR3: CASSPGGSGINEQFF; DNA: TGTGCCAGCAGCCCCGGCGGGAGTGGGATCAATGAGCAGTTCTTC
J: TRBJ1-2; size: .; V: TRBV5-6; D: TRBD1; CDR3: CASSYSDRGFLYGYTF; DNA: TGTGCCAGCAGCTACTCGGACAGGGGGTTCCTCTATGGCTACACCTTC
J: TRBJ1-1; size: .; V: TRBV5-1; D: .; CDR3: CASSLERGITEAFF; DNA: TGCGCCAGCAGCTTGGAGCGGGGCATCACTGAAGCTTTCTTT
J: TRBJ2-4; size: .; V: TRBV4-2; D: TRBD2; CDR3: CASSLLAGEGRNIQYF; DNA: TGTGCCAGCAGTCTACTAGCGGGAGAAGGTAGAAACATTCAGTACTTC
J: TRBJ2-3; size: .; V: TRBV5-8; D: .; CDR3: CASSSWDKHTQYF; DNA: TGTGCCAGCAGCTCGTGGGACAAACATACGCAGTATTTT
J: TRBJ1-2; size: .; V: TRBV19; D: TRBD1; CDR3: CASVPGQGIRGYTF; DNA: TGTGCCAGCGTCCCGGGACAGGGGATCAGGGGCTACACCTTC
J: TRBJ2-3; size: .; V: TRBV7-2; D: TRBD2; CDR3: CASNVGLAGTTDTQYF; DNA: TGTGCCAGCAACGTAGGGCTAGCGGGGACCACAGATACGCAGTATTTT
J: TRBJ1-2; size: .; V: TRBV4-3; D: .; CDR3: CASSQDVWQGYYGYTF; DNA: TGCGCCAGCAGCCAAGATGTGTGGCAGGGGTACTATGGCTACACCTTC
J: TRBJ2-7; size: .; V: TRBV9; D: .; CDR3: CASSVGPHKSTSYEQYF; DNA: TGTGCCAGCAGCGTAGGTCCTCATAAGTCTACCTCCTACGAGCAGTACTTC
J: TRBJ1-4; size: .; V: TRBV27; D: .; CDR3: CAAAQGTGEKLFF; DNA: TGTGCCGCGGCCCAGGGTACCGGTGAAAAACTGTTTTTT
J: TRBJ2-7; size: .; V: TRBV30; D: .; CDR3: CAWSPGVYEQYF; DNA: TGTGCCTGGAGCCCGGGGGTCTACGAGCAGTACTTC
J: TRBJ2-7; size: .; V: TRBV2; D: .; CDR3: CASHGLTNYEQYF; DNA: TGTGCCAGCCACGGACTCACTAACTACGAGCAGTACTTC
J: TRBJ1-2; size: .; V: TRBV7-3; D: TRBD1; CDR3: CASSQGQGSYGYTF; DNA: TGTGCCAGCAGCCAGGGACAGGGGAGCTATGGCTACACCTTC
J: TRBJ1-5; size: .; V: TRBV19; D: TRBD1; CDR3: CASHRGYGNQPQHF; DNA: TGTGCCAGTCACAGGGGTTATGGCAATCAGCCCCAGCATTTT
J: TRBJ2-1; size: .; V: TRBV3-1/TRBV3-2; D: .; CDR3: CASSLYEEQFF; DNA: TGTGCCAGCAGCCTATATGAGGAGCAGTTCTTC
J: TRBJ1-1; size: .; V: TRBV15; D: .; CDR3: CATSRDTPADTEAFF; DNA: TGTGCCACCAGCAGAGATACCCCGGCGGACACTGAAGCTTTCTTT
J: TRBJ2-5; size: .; V: TRBV7-6; D: TRBD1; CDR3: CASSSGQGKETQYF; DNA: TGTGCCAGCAGCTCAGGACAGGGGAAAGAGACCCAGTACTTC
J: TRBJ2-5; size: few; V: TRBV3-1/TRBV3-2; D: .; CDR3: CASSSVGDWGTQYF; DNA: TGTGCCAGCAGCTCAGTCGGGGATTGGGGGACCCAGTACTTC